What follows are 9 T cell receptor beta chains derived from one specimen sequenced in a study of T cells in localized non-small cell lung cancer. Profiled with immunoSEQ multiplex PCR; TCRdb holds only in-frame clones, not every one. The sample has roughly 40,000 clones, approximately 86% seen once; the top ten hold approximately 3.4%. The source was peripheral blood, collected before any cancer treatment. The source is a man aged 18-55 years with stage I lung adenocarcinoma.

V usage is TRBV28 and J usage is TRBJ1-3; unclear D gene. The CDR3 runs 13 residues. V gave up 7 bases and J gave up 5 bases, with 12 bases separating them. Germline lookup yields CDR1 MDHEN and CDR2 SYDVKM. The CDR3 DNA sequence: TGTGCCAGCACCCCCGCTCCTAGAAACACCATATATTTT. It translates to CASTPAPRNTIYF.

V usage is TRBV9 and J usage is TRBJ1-2; the D is unclear. Trimming pared 1 base from V and 5 bases from J, leaving 12 bases between. CDR1 is SGDLS, CDR2 YYNGEE, per germline. The length of the CDR3 is 14 residues. In nucleotides, the CDR3 is TGTGCCAGCAGCGTATCGCAAGCACCTTATGGCTACACCTTC. It encodes CASSVSQAPYGYTF.

This clone was observed a few times. The rearrangement uses TRBV13 and TRBJ1-1, with a possible D match to TRBD1 (6 bases). Trimming removed 2 bases from V and 3 bases from J, with 7 bases in between. Germline CDR1 reads PRHDT; CDR2 reads FYEKMQ (reference sequence). The CDR3 has 13 amino acids. CDR3 loop: CASSLRGDTEAFF. CDR3 nucleotides: TGTGCCAGCAGCTTAAGGGGGGACACTGAAGCTTTCTTT.

The genes are TRBV4-3 and TRBJ2-7; 12 nucleotides agree with TRBD2. Germline assignment: CDR1 LGHNA and CDR2 YSLEER. CDR3 length: 15 amino acids. With 1 base clipped from V and 2 bases from J, the junction kept 0 bases outside the gene matches. The CDR3 bases are TGCGCCAGCAGCCAAGGGACTAGCGGGGCCTACGAGCAGTACTTC. Its translation: CASSQGTSGAYEQYF.

The rearrangement uses TRBV7-8 and TRBJ1-1; a weak D match, TRBD1 (5 bases). Germline values: CDR1 SGHVS, CDR2 FQNEAQ. The CDR3 loop spans 12 amino acids. V gave up 6 bases and J gave up 5 bases, with 10 bases separating them. The CDR3 spells CASRSKGTEAFF. The CDR3 DNA follows: TGTGCCAGCAGAAGTAAGGGGACTGAAGCTTTCTTT. The full variable domain, completed using reference TRBV7-8 and TRBJ1-1, is GAGVSQSPRYKVAKRGQDVALRCDPISGHVSLFWYQQALGQGPEFLTYFQNEAQLDKSGLPSDRFFAERPEGSVSTLKIQRTQQEDSAVYLCASRSKGTEAFFGQGTRLTVV.

The chain has TRBV2 and TRBJ2-1, with D hard to call. V was pared by 6 bases and J by 12 bases, with 12 bases between. Germline V gives CDR1 SNHLY, CDR2 FYNNEI. The CDR3 consists of 11 residues. The CDR3 loop reads CASSETPSQFF. CDR3 in DNA: TGTGCCAGCAGCGAGACACCCTCGCAGTTCTTC.

J is TRBJ1-3 and V is TRBV4-3; TRBD1 is a possible D gene (5 bases). V lost 0 bases and J 4 bases, leaving 10 bases between the germline ends. The CDR3 loop spans 15 amino acids. CDR1 and CDR2 (germline): LGHNA, YSLEER. The CDR3, as DNA: TGCGCCAGCAGCCAAGATAGGCAGGGAGGAAACACCATATATTTT. It yields the protein CASSQDRQGGNTIYF.

The CDR3 sequence: CARATVAGYNEQFF. The DNA of the CDR3 is TGTGCCAGAGCGACGGTCGCCGGGTACAATGAGCAGTTCTTC. The rearrangement uses TRBV2 and TRBJ2-1; no definite D call. Germline V lookup: CDR1 SNHLY, CDR2 FYNNEI. There are 14 residues in the CDR3. V lost 9 bases and J lost 4, with 16 bases in between.

The rearrangement links TRBV4-1 to TRBJ2-1; 10 nucleotides line up with TRBD2. Germline V gives CDR1 MGHRA, CDR2 YSYEKL. With V trimmed by 4 bases and J by 2 bases, 11 bases remained unmatched. There are 18 residues in the CDR3. The CDR3 coding sequence is TGCGCCAGCAGCCCCCGGTGGCCTAGCGGGGGAACCTACAATGAGCAGTTCTTC. Translating it yields CASSPRWPSGGTYNEQFF.